This is a list of T cell receptor beta chains from one sample in a study of immune characterization of retroperitoneal liposarcoma. TCRdb reprocessed the PCR reads with MiXCR, giving one entry per CDR3 protein. The table lists about 10,000 distinct CDR3 sequences, around a third of them singletons. Sequencing was done on a sample of tumor tissue. The receptor source for this set is a male donor with retroperitoneal liposarcoma. Both conserved end residues are part of each CDR3. A D gene is named only where the DNA matches it firmly. Size values are once, few and many counts, or a class for expanded clones, and some rows have none.

v_call: TRBV11-3
clone_size: NA
d_call: NA
j_call: TRBJ2-7
cdr3_nt: TGTGCCAGCAGCTTTTTACGCTACGAGCAGTACTTC
cdr3_aa: CASSFLRYEQYF

v_call: TRBV7-6
clone_size: NA
d_call: NA
j_call: TRBJ2-3
cdr3_nt: TGTGCTAGCAGCTTAGGTGGCACAGATACGCAGTATTTT
cdr3_aa: CASSLGGTDTQYF

v_call: TRBV28
clone_size: NA
d_call: TRBD2
j_call: TRBJ2-1
cdr3_nt: TGTGCCAGCAGTTCGAGCGGGAGAGGGCAGGGTGAGCAGTTCTTC
cdr3_aa: CASSSSGRGQGEQFF

v_call: TRBV7-2
clone_size: NA
d_call: TRBD1
j_call: TRBJ1-1
cdr3_nt: TGTGCCAGCAGCCATATAGGACAGGGCGCAGAAGCTTTCTTT
cdr3_aa: CASSHIGQGAEAFF

v_call: TRBV6-6
clone_size: many
d_call: TRBD1
j_call: TRBJ2-7
cdr3_nt: TGTGCCAGCAGTTACATGAAAGATACCGGGACAGCTTTCGAGCAGTACTTC
cdr3_aa: CASSYMKDTGTAFEQYF

v_call: TRBV9
clone_size: few
d_call: NA
j_call: TRBJ2-3
cdr3_nt: TGTGCCAGCAGCGTAGGCGGCACAGATACGCAGTATTTT
cdr3_aa: CASSVGGTDTQYF

v_call: TRBV6-1
clone_size: many
d_call: NA
j_call: TRBJ2-1
cdr3_nt: TGTGCCAGCAGTGAAGCGGGCGGGAACCCCTACGAGCAGTTCTTC
cdr3_aa: CASSEAGGNPYEQFF

v_call: TRBV6-5
clone_size: few
d_call: TRBD1
j_call: TRBJ1-2
cdr3_nt: TGTGCCAGCAGTACCCAGGGGGGGGAAAAAGGCTACACCTTC
cdr3_aa: CASSTQGGEKGYTF

v_call: TRBV7-8
clone_size: few
d_call: NA
j_call: TRBJ2-7
cdr3_nt: TGTGCCAGCAGCGTGACAGAGAAGGAATACGAGCAGTACTTC
cdr3_aa: CASSVTEKEYEQYF

v_call: TRBV6-1
clone_size: NA
d_call: TRBD2
j_call: TRBJ2-1
cdr3_nt: TGTGCCAGCAACAGACTAGCGGGAGGGTTAGAGACCCAGTTCTTC
cdr3_aa: CASNRLAGGLETQFF

v_call: TRBV6-1
clone_size: few
d_call: TRBD1
j_call: TRBJ2-1
cdr3_nt: TGTGCCAGCAGTGAAGACGCAGGGACAGGGGGCGACGAGCAGTTCTTC
cdr3_aa: CASSEDAGTGGDEQFF

v_call: TRBV6-2/TRBV6-3
clone_size: NA
d_call: NA
j_call: TRBJ1-1
cdr3_nt: TGTGCCAGCAGTTACATTAGATACACTGAAGCTTTCTTT
cdr3_aa: CASSYIRYTEAFF

v_call: TRBV6-6
clone_size: once
d_call: NA
j_call: TRBJ1-4
cdr3_nt: TGTGCCAGCAGTTACTCGTTCCAGGGGTTGAATGAAAAACTGTTTTTT
cdr3_aa: CASSYSFQGLNEKLFF

v_call: TRBV6-1
clone_size: NA
d_call: TRBD1
j_call: TRBJ1-1
cdr3_nt: TGTGCCAGCGTGGGACAGGGGCTCCCAGAAGCTTTCTTT
cdr3_aa: CASVGQGLPEAFF

v_call: TRBV6-2/TRBV6-3
clone_size: many
d_call: TRBD1
j_call: TRBJ1-1
cdr3_nt: TGTGCCAGCAGACACCAGGGGGCTGGGACTGAAGCTTTCTTT
cdr3_aa: CASRHQGAGTEAFF

v_call: TRBV6-1
clone_size: medium-sized
d_call: TRBD2
j_call: TRBJ2-2
cdr3_nt: TGTGCCAGCAAGCTAGCGGGGACACGGCACACCGGGGAGCTGTTTTTT
cdr3_aa: CASKLAGTRHTGELFF

v_call: TRBV4-1
clone_size: NA
d_call: TRBD2
j_call: TRBJ2-1
cdr3_nt: TGCGCCAGCAGCCAGGGACTAGCGGGAGGCGGGGAGCAGTTCTTC
cdr3_aa: CASSQGLAGGGEQFF

v_call: TRBV6-1
clone_size: NA
d_call: TRBD2
j_call: TRBJ2-1
cdr3_nt: TGTGCCAGCAGTGGGCAGGGCAGCGGGAGTCTGTACGAGCAGTTCTTC
cdr3_aa: CASSGQGSGSLYEQFF

v_call: TRBV11-3
clone_size: NA
d_call: NA
j_call: TRBJ1-1
cdr3_nt: TGTGCCAGCAGCTTCTCCACTGAAGCTTTCTTT
cdr3_aa: CASSFSTEAFF

v_call: TRBV12-3/TRBV12-4
clone_size: NA
d_call: NA
j_call: TRBJ1-5
cdr3_nt: TGTGCCAGCAGTTCCCCTAATCAGCCCCAGCATTTT
cdr3_aa: CASSSPNQPQHF

v_call: TRBV12-3/TRBV12-4
clone_size: medium-sized
d_call: TRBD2
j_call: TRBJ2-3
cdr3_nt: TGTGCCAGCAGGAGCGGGATTAGCACAGATACGCAGTATTTT
cdr3_aa: CASRSGISTDTQYF

v_call: TRBV10-2
clone_size: NA
d_call: NA
j_call: TRBJ2-7
cdr3_nt: TGCGCCAGCAGTGATTACGACGAGCAGTACTTC
cdr3_aa: CASSDYDEQYF

v_call: TRBV6-6
clone_size: few
d_call: NA
j_call: TRBJ2-3
cdr3_nt: TGTGCCAGCAGTTATCAGGGATGGAGCACAGATACGCAGTATTTT
cdr3_aa: CASSYQGWSTDTQYF

v_call: TRBV6-6
clone_size: large
d_call: NA
j_call: TRBJ2-1
cdr3_nt: TGTGCCAGCAGTTTGCCCGCCGGTACAGGGTGGTACGAGCAGTTCTTC
cdr3_aa: CASSLPAGTGWYEQFF

v_call: TRBV7-6
clone_size: few
d_call: NA
j_call: TRBJ1-1
cdr3_nt: TGTGCCAGCACTCCCCGGGGGGGAGAGAACACTGAAGCTTTCTTT
cdr3_aa: CASTPRGGENTEAFF

v_call: TRBV6-1
clone_size: NA
d_call: TRBD1
j_call: TRBJ1-5
cdr3_nt: TGTGCCAGCAGGGGACAGGTGGGTCAGCCCCAGCATTTT
cdr3_aa: CASRGQVGQPQHF

v_call: TRBV6-1
clone_size: many
d_call: NA
j_call: TRBJ2-7
cdr3_nt: TGTGCCAGCAAGACCTTGACCTACAGCGGCGAATACGAGCAGTACTTC
cdr3_aa: CASKTLTYSGEYEQYF

v_call: TRBV6-1
clone_size: medium-sized
d_call: NA
j_call: TRBJ2-7
cdr3_nt: TGTGCCAGCAGTTCGACAGGACCCTACGAGCAGTACTTC
cdr3_aa: CASSSTGPYEQYF

v_call: TRBV12-5
clone_size: NA
d_call: NA
j_call: TRBJ2-1
cdr3_nt: TGTGCTAGTGGTTTGGCCACAGGGACGGGGGTAGACAATGAGCAGTTCTTC
cdr3_aa: CASGLATGTGVDNEQFF

v_call: TRBV6-1
clone_size: NA
d_call: TRBD2
j_call: TRBJ2-5
cdr3_nt: TGTGCCAGCAGTGAAATTCTAACTAGCGGTTACAATGAGCAGTACTTC
cdr3_aa: CASSEILTSGYNEQYF

v_call: TRBV11-3
clone_size: few
d_call: TRBD2
j_call: TRBJ2-1
cdr3_nt: TGTGCCAGCAGCTTAGAATTAGCGGGAGACGGCGATGAGCAGTTCTTC
cdr3_aa: CASSLELAGDGDEQFF

v_call: TRBV27
clone_size: NA
d_call: NA
j_call: TRBJ2-2
cdr3_nt: TGTGCCAGCACGTCAACGGGAGTTAACGCCGGGGAGCTGTTTTTT
cdr3_aa: CASTSTGVNAGELFF

v_call: TRBV6-1
clone_size: NA
d_call: NA
j_call: TRBJ2-1
cdr3_nt: TGTGCCAGCAGGAAGGCTAGTTCCTACGAGCAGTTCTTC
cdr3_aa: CASRKASSYEQFF

v_call: TRBV6-5
clone_size: few
d_call: NA
j_call: TRBJ1-1
cdr3_nt: TGTGCCAGCAGGGGGGGAACAGGGAACACTGAAGCTTTCTTT
cdr3_aa: CASRGGTGNTEAFF

v_call: TRBV12-3/TRBV12-4
clone_size: many
d_call: NA
j_call: TRBJ2-2
cdr3_nt: TGTGCCAGCAGTTTAGTAGGGGTACAGGCCGGGGAGCTGTTTTTT
cdr3_aa: CASSLVGVQAGELFF

v_call: TRBV7-2
clone_size: NA
d_call: TRBD1
j_call: TRBJ1-5
cdr3_nt: TGTGCCAGCAGCTTACGGACAGGGAACAATCAGCCCCAGCATTTT
cdr3_aa: CASSLRTGNNQPQHF

v_call: TRBV7-2
clone_size: few
d_call: NA
j_call: TRBJ1-6
cdr3_nt: TGTGCCAGCTTGGGGGTCGGGAACTCACCCCTCCACTTT
cdr3_aa: CASLGVGNSPLHF

v_call: TRBV6-1
clone_size: many
d_call: NA
j_call: TRBJ2-1
cdr3_nt: TGTGCCAGCAGACCGGTCAGGAACAATGAGCAGTTCTTC
cdr3_aa: CASRPVRNNEQFF

v_call: TRBV6-1
clone_size: NA
d_call: TRBD1
j_call: TRBJ2-7
cdr3_nt: TGTGCCAGCAGTGAATCGACAGGGGCGGGCGAGCAGTACTTC
cdr3_aa: CASSESTGAGEQYF

v_call: TRBV6-1
clone_size: NA
d_call: TRBD2
j_call: TRBJ2-1
cdr3_nt: TGTGCCAGCAGTCCGACTAGCGGGGGGGCGAGGGAGCAGTTCTTC
cdr3_aa: CASSPTSGGAREQFF

v_call: TRBV12-3/TRBV12-4
clone_size: NA
d_call: NA
j_call: TRBJ2-4
cdr3_nt: TGTGCCAGCAGTTTGGGGGCCGCCAAAAACATTCAGTACTTC
cdr3_aa: CASSLGAAKNIQYF

v_call: TRBV12-5
clone_size: few
d_call: NA
j_call: TRBJ2-1
cdr3_nt: TGTGCTAGTGGCCCGGATCGGGGGTCCTACAATGAGCAGTTCTTC
cdr3_aa: CASGPDRGSYNEQFF

v_call: TRBV6-1
clone_size: few
d_call: TRBD1
j_call: TRBJ2-7
cdr3_nt: TGTGCCAGTTTACAGGGGGGAATCCCCTACGAGCAGTACTTC
cdr3_aa: CASLQGGIPYEQYF

v_call: TRBV6-6
clone_size: few
d_call: NA
j_call: TRBJ2-1
cdr3_nt: TGTGCCAGCAGTTACTCGGGGGGCATCTACGAGCAGTTCTTC
cdr3_aa: CASSYSGGIYEQFF

v_call: TRBV7-2
clone_size: many
d_call: TRBD2
j_call: TRBJ2-7
cdr3_nt: TGTGCCAGCAGCTTATCTAGCGGAGACCACAATGAGCAGTACTTC
cdr3_aa: CASSLSSGDHNEQYF

v_call: TRBV7-9
clone_size: few
d_call: NA
j_call: TRBJ2-7
cdr3_nt: TGTGCCAGCAGCTTAGTAGCGGAATCCTACGAGCAGTACTTC
cdr3_aa: CASSLVAESYEQYF

v_call: TRBV7-2
clone_size: NA
d_call: TRBD2
j_call: TRBJ2-3
cdr3_nt: TGTGCCAGCAGCTTTTTAGCGGGAGTTCGCACAGATACGCAGTATTTT
cdr3_aa: CASSFLAGVRTDTQYF

v_call: TRBV12-3/TRBV12-4
clone_size: few
d_call: NA
j_call: TRBJ1-2
cdr3_nt: TGTGCCAGCAGTCGAGACGGATTCGGTAACTATGGCTACACCTTC
cdr3_aa: CASSRDGFGNYGYTF

v_call: TRBV11-2
clone_size: large
d_call: TRBD1
j_call: TRBJ2-3
cdr3_nt: TGTGCCAGCAGCGAACTCGACAGGGTTCTTCTCACAGATACGCAGTATTTT
cdr3_aa: CASSELDRVLLTDTQYF

v_call: TRBV27
clone_size: NA
d_call: TRBD2
j_call: TRBJ2-7
cdr3_nt: TGTGCCAGCAGTCCGCGGGGGGCCTACGAGCAGTACTTC
cdr3_aa: CASSPRGAYEQYF

v_call: TRBV6-2/TRBV6-3
clone_size: NA
d_call: TRBD2
j_call: TRBJ2-3
cdr3_nt: TGTGCCAGCAGTCGCGGGACTAGCGGGGGAAATACGCAGTATTTT
cdr3_aa: CASSRGTSGGNTQYF

v_call: TRBV6-1
clone_size: NA
d_call: NA
j_call: TRBJ2-3
cdr3_nt: TGTGCCAGCAGTAGAGACCCCACGGGCGGATACACAGATACGCAGTATTTT
cdr3_aa: CASSRDPTGGYTDTQYF

v_call: TRBV10-2
clone_size: NA
d_call: TRBD1
j_call: TRBJ1-5
cdr3_nt: TGCGCCAGCAGCGCGGACAGGGTACAGCCCCAGCATTTT
cdr3_aa: CASSADRVQPQHF

v_call: TRBV6-1
clone_size: NA
d_call: TRBD2
j_call: TRBJ2-7
cdr3_nt: TGTGCCAGCAGTGAAGCGGGAGGGAGCTCCTACGAGCAGTACTTC
cdr3_aa: CASSEAGGSSYEQYF

v_call: TRBV11-3
clone_size: few
d_call: TRBD1
j_call: TRBJ2-3
cdr3_nt: TGTGCCAGCAGCTTTCGGACAGGGGCAGACACAGATACGCAGTATTTT
cdr3_aa: CASSFRTGADTDTQYF

v_call: TRBV27
clone_size: NA
d_call: NA
j_call: TRBJ2-7
cdr3_nt: TGTGCCAGCAGTACCCGGGGTCCCCCTAGGGAGCAGTACTTC
cdr3_aa: CASSTRGPPREQYF

v_call: TRBV6-1
clone_size: NA
d_call: NA
j_call: TRBJ2-1
cdr3_nt: TGTGCCAGCAGTGAACCCGCACGGGCGGCCTACAATGAGCAGTTCTTC
cdr3_aa: CASSEPARAAYNEQFF

v_call: TRBV6-4
clone_size: NA
d_call: NA
j_call: TRBJ2-4
cdr3_nt: TGTGCCAGCAGTGACGGGGACTCTGAAGCGGCTGAGCAGTACTTC
cdr3_aa: CASSDGDSEAAEQYF

v_call: TRBV6-1
clone_size: NA
d_call: NA
j_call: TRBJ2-2
cdr3_nt: TGTGCCAGCAGTGAGGAGGAGGGCCAGGGTGCCGGGGAGCTGTTTTTT
cdr3_aa: CASSEEEGQGAGELFF